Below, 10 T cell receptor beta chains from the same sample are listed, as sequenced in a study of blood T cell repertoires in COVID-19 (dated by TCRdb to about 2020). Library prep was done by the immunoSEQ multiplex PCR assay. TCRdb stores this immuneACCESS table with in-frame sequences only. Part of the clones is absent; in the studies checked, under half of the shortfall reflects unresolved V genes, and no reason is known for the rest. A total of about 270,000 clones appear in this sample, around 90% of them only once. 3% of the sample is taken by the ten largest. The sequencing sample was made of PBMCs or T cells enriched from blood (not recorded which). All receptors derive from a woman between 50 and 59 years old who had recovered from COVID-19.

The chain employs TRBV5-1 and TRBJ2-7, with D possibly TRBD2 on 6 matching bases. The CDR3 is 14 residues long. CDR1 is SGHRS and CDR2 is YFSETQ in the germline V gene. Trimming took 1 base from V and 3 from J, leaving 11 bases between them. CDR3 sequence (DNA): TGCGCCAGCAGCTTGACGGCGGGAAGCTACGAGCAGTACTTC. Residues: CASSLTAGSYEQYF.

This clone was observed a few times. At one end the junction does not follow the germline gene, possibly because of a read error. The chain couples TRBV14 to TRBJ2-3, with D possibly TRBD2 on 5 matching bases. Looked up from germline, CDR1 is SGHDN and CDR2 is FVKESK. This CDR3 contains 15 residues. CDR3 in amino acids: CASSRQLASTDTQYF. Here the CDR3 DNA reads TGTGCCAGCAGCCGCCAGTTGGCTAGCACCGATACGCAGTATTTT.

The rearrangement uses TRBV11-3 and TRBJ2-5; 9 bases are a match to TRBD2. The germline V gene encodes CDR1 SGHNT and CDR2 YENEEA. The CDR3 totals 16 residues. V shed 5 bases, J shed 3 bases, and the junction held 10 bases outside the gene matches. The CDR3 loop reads CASSPGTSREEETQYF. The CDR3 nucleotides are TGTGCCAGCAGCCCTGGGACTAGCAGAGAAGAAGAGACCCAGTACTTC.

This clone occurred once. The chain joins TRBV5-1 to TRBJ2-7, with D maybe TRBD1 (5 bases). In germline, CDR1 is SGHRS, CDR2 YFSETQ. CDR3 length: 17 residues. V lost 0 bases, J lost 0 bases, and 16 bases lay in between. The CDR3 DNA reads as TGCGCCAGCAGCTTGGCCGCGATCCAGGGTAGCTCCTACGAGCAGTACTTC. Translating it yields CASSLAAIQGSSYEQYF.

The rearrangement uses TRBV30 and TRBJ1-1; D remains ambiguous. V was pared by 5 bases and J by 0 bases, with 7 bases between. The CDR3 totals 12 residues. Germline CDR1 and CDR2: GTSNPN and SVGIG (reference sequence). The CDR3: CAWGRMNTEAFF. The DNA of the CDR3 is TGTGCCTGGGGACGTATGAACACTGAAGCTTTCTTT.

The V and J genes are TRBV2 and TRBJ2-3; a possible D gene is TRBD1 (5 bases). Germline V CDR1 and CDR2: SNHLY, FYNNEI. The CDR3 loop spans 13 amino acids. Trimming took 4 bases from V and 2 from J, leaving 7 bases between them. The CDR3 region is CASSGQNTDTQYF. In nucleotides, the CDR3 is TGTGCCAGCAGTGGACAGAACACAGATACGCAGTATTTT. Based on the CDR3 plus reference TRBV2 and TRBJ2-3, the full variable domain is EPEVTQTPSHQVTQMGQEVILRCVPISNHLYFYWYRQILGQKVEFLVSFYNNEISEKSEIFDDQFSVERPDGSNFTLKIRSTKLEDSAMYFCASSGQNTDTQYFGPGTRLTVL.

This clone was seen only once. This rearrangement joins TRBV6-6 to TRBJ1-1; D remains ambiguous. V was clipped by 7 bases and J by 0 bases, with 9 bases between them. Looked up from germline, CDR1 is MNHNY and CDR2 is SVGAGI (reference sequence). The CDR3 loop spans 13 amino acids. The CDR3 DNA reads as TGTGCCAGCACCAAAACACTGAACACTGAAGCTTTCTTT. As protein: CASTKTLNTEAFF.

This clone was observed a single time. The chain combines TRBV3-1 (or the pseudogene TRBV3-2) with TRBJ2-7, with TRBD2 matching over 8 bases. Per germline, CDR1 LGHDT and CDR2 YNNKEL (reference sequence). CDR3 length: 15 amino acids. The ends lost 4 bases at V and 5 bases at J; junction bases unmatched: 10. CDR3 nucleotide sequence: TGTGCCAGCAGCCCATCAGCGGGAGAAATAAACGAGCAGTACTTC. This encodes CASSPSAGEINEQYF.

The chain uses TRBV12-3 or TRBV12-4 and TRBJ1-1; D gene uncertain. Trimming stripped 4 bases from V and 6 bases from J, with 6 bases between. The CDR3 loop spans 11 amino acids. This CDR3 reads CASSSIPEAFF. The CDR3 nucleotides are TGTGCCAGCAGTTCCATCCCTGAAGCTTTCTTT.

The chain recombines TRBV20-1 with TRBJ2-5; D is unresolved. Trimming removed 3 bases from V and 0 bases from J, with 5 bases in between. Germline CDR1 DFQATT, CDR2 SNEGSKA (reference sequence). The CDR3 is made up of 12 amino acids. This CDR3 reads CSASNNQETQYF. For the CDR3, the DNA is TGCAGTGCTAGTAACAACCAAGAGACCCAGTACTTC.